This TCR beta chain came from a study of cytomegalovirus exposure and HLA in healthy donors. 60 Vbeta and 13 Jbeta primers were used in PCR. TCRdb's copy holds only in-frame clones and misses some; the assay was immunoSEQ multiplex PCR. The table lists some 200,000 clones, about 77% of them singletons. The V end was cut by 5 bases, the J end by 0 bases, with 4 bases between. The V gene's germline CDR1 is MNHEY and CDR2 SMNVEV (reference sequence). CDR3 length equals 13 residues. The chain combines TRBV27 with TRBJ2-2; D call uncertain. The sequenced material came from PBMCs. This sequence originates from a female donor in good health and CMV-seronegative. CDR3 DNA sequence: TGTGCCAGCAGTCCCACGAACACCGGGGAGCTGTTTTTT. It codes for CASSPTNTGELFF.